One sample yielded the 8 T cell receptor beta chains listed below, sequenced in a study of regulatory T cells in long-lasting Graves disease (dated by TCRdb to about 2021). Receptors were amplified or captured by multiplex PCR. The instrument was an Illumina HiSeq 4000. iRepertoire HTBI primers and Arm-PCR amplification of CDR3 regions were used to construct TCR beta libraries. TCRdb passed the public sequencing reads through fastp at Q25 and MiXCR, retaining productive beta sequences. Entries are consolidated by CDR3 protein sequence, retaining the most common genes and DNA. Within this sample are 300,000 to 500,000 distinct CDR3 sequences, with 20% to 25% of them counted one time only. Of the sample, less than 25% falls within the top ten clones. Explained via the paper, the time point label denotes: persistent/refractory GD, antithyroid drugs over 5 years with positive TRAb. For both TCR sequencing and RNA sequencing, RNA was extracted from PBMCs using TRIzol.

This specimen was peripheral blood mononuclear cells (PBMCs), taken when the disease was refractory, from a patient treated with antithyroid drugs. These TCRs come from a female donor with Graves disease.

CDR3 in amino acids: CASSYLAEGNTQYF. The DNA for the CDR3 is TGTGCCAGCAGTTACTTGGCCGAAGGGAATACGCAGTATTTT. The chain recombines TRBV6-9 with TRBJ2-3; D gene unclear. Germline CDR1 reads MNHGY; CDR2 reads SVAAGI. Trimming shortened V by 3 bases and J by 7 bases, and 14 bases separated the two germline ends. The CDR3 covers 14 residues.

This clonotype came up many times. The chain joins TRBV4-1 to TRBJ1-2; tentatively, D is TRBD1 (5 bases). V was clipped by 0 bases and J by 8 bases, with 19 bases between them. The V gene's germline CDR1 is MGHRA and CDR2 YSYEKL. The CDR3 totals 16 residues. The CDR3 sequence is CASSQEGSGLASGYTF. CDR3 in DNA: TGCGCCAGCAGCCAAGAAGGGTCAGGGCTCGCAAGCGGCTACACCTTC.

The sample holds many counts of this clonotype. The CDR3 protein is CASSQSGGGRSSEQYF. The CDR3 DNA reads TGTGCCAGCAGCCAATCGGGGGGCGGGAGGTCGAGCGAGCAGTACTTC. The chain uses TRBV7-9 and TRBJ2-7; TRBD2 matches at 8 bases. With V trimmed by 5 bases and J by 6 bases, 15 bases remained unmatched. The CDR3 consists of 16 residues. Germline CDR1 is SEHNR and CDR2 is FQNEAQ (reference sequence).

In its sample, this clonotype was seen a few times. The CDR3, as DNA: TGTGCCAGCAGCGGGGATGGGGGATCTATTTTAGAGACCCAGTACTTC. It specifies CASSGDGGSILETQYF. The chain recombines TRBV9 with TRBJ2-5, with D possibly being TRBD1 or TRBD2 (5 bases each). Trimming removed 3 bases from V and 4 bases from J, with 19 bases in between. CDR1 and CDR2 from the germline V gene are SGDLS and YYNGEE. The CDR3 totals 16 residues.

The rearrangement uses TRBV20-1 and TRBJ2-3; 14 bases match TRBD2. There are 14 residues in the CDR3. Unmatched junction bases numbered 4, after V lost 6 bases and J lost 5 bases. In germline, CDR1 is DFQATT, CDR2 SNEGSKA (reference sequence). The CDR3 DNA follows: TGCAGTGCCCCGGGACTAGCGGGAGTAGATACGCAGTATTTT. Translation gives CSAPGLAGVDTQYF.

This clonotype has a count of ten or more. The chain links TRBV11-2 to TRBJ2-7; D is perhaps TRBD1 or TRBD2 (5 bases each). Germline CDR1 reads SGHAT; CDR2 reads FQNNGV. This CDR3 is 15 amino acids long. Deletions cut 1 base from V and 3 bases from J, with 13 bases between. CDR3 bases: TGTGCCAGCAGCTTAGTAGCAGGGACGGGCTACGAGCAGTACTTC. Residues: CASSLVAGTGYEQYF. Based on the CDR3 plus reference TRBV11-2 and TRBJ2-7, the full variable domain is EAGVAQSPRYKIIEKRQSVAFWCNPISGHATLYWYQQILGQGPKLLIQFQNNGVVDDSQLPKDRFSAERLKGVDSTLKIQPAKLEDSAVYLCASSLVAGTGYEQYFGPGTRLTVT.

This clonotype was observed many times. The CDR3 DNA sequence: TGTGCCAGCAGCTTCGGACTAGCGGGAGTCTACGAGCAGTACTTC. It is translated as CASSFGLAGVYEQYF. The rearrangement links TRBV11-1 to TRBJ2-7; 13 bases are a match to TRBD2. V shed 3 bases, J shed 3 bases, and the junction held 2 bases outside the gene matches. The CDR3 totals 15 residues. Germline assignment: CDR1 SGHAT and CDR2 FQDESV (reference sequence).

This clonotype was detected many times. The gene calls are TRBV3-1 and TRBJ2-5; no definite D call. This CDR3 region has 13 residues. Germline CDR1 reads LGHDT; CDR2 reads YNNKEL (reference sequence). V gave up 0 bases and J gave up 5 bases, with 7 bases separating them. The CDR3 loop reads CASSQDDGETQYF. The CDR3 DNA sequence: TGTGCCAGCAGCCAAGATGATGGGGAGACCCAGTACTTC.